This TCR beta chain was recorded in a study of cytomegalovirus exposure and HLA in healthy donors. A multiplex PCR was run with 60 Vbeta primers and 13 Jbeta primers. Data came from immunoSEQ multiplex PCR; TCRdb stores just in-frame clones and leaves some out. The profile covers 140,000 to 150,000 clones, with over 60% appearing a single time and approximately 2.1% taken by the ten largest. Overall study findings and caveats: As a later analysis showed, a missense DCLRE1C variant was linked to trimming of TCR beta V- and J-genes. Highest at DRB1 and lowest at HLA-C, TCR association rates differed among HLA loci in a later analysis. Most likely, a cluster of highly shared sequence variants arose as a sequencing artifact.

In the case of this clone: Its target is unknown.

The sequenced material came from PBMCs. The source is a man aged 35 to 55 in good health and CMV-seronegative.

CDR3 in amino acids: CASSLGGGSYNEQFF. Here the CDR3 DNA reads TGTGCCAGCAGCTTGGGGGGAGGCTCCTACAATGAGCAGTTCTTC. The V and J genes are TRBV7-2 and TRBJ2-1, with a weak D call TRBD2 (6 bases). The CDR3 runs 15 residues. Looked up from germline, CDR1 is SGHTA and CDR2 is FQGNSA. Trimming pared 3 bases from V and 0 bases from J, leaving 9 bases between.